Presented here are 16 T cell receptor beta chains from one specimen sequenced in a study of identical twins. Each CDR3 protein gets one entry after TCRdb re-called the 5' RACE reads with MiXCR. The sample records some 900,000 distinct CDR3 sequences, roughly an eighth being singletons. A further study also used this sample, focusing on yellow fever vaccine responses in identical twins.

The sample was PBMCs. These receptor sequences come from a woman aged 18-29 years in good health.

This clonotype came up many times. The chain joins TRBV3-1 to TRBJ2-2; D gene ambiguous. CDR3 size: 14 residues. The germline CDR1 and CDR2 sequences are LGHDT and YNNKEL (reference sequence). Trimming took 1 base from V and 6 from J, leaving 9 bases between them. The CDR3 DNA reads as TGTGCCAGCAGCCAAGTTCCCCATGCCGGGGAGCTGTTTTTT. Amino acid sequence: CASSQVPHAGELFF. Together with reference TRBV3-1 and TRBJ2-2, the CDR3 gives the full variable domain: DTAVSQTPKYLVTQMGNDKSIKCEQNLGHDTMYWYKQDSKKFLKIMFSYNNKELIINETVPNRFSPKSPDKAHLNLHINSLELGDSAVYFCASSQVPHAGELFFGEGSRLTVL.

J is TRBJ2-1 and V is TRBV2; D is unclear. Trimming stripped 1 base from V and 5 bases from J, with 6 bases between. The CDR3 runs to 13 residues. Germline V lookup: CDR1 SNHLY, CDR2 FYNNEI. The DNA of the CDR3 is TGTGCCAGCAGTGAAGAGGGCCACAATGAGCAGTTCTTC. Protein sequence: CASSEEGHNEQFF.

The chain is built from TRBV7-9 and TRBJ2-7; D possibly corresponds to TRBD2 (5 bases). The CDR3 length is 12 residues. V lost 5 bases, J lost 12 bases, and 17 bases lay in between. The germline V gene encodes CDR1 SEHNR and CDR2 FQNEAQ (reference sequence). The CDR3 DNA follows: TGTGCCAGCAGCCGACAAACTAGTTTCGCGTACTTC. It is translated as CASSRQTSFAYF.

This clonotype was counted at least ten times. The CDR3 nucleotides read TGTGCCAGCAGTTTCGGGGCTCGTGGCTACGAGCAGTACTTC. Translation gives CASSFGARGYEQYF. The chain joins TRBV28 to TRBJ2-7; either TRBD1 or TRBD2 may supply D (5 bases each). This CDR3 comprises 14 residues. Between the trimmed V and J ends, which lost 3 bases and 3 bases, there was a span of 12 bases. CDR1 is MDHEN, CDR2 SYDVKM, per germline.

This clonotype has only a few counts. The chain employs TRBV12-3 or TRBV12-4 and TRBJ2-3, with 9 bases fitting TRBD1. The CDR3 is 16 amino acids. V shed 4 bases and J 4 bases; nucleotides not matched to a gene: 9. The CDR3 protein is CASSSWGQGGSDTQYF. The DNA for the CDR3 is TGTGCCAGCAGTTCTTGGGGACAGGGTGGATCAGATACGCAGTATTTT.

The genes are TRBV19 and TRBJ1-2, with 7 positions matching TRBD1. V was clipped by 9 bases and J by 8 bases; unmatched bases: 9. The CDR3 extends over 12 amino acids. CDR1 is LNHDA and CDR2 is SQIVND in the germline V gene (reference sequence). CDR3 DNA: TGTGCCAGCCGCCACCCGGGACAGGGCTACACCTTC. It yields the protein CASRHPGQGYTF.

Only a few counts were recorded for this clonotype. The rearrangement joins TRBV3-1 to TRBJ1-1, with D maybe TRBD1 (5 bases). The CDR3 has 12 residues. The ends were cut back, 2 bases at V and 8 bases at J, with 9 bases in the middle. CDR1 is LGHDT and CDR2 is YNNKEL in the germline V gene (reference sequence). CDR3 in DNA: TGTGCCAGCAGCCAAACAAGACAGGAAGCTTTCTTT. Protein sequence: CASSQTRQEAFF.

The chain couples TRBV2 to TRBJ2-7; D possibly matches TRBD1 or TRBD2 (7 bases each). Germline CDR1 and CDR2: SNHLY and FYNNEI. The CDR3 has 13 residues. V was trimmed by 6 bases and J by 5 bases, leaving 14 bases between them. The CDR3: CASSPRGGNEQYF. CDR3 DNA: TGTGCCAGCAGCCCCAGGGGGGGCAACGAGCAGTACTTC.

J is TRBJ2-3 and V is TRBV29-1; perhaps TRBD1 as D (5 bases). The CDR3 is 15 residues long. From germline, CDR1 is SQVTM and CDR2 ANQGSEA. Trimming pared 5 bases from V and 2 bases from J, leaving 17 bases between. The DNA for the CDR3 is TGCAGCGTTCAATCGGGCCAGGGCTCCACAGATACGCAGTATTTT. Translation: CSVQSGQGSTDTQYF.

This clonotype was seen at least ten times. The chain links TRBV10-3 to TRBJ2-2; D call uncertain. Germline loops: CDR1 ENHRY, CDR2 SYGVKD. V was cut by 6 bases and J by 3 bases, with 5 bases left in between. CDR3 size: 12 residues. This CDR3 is CAIRTDTGELFF. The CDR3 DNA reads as TGTGCCATCAGGACCGACACCGGGGAGCTGTTTTTT.

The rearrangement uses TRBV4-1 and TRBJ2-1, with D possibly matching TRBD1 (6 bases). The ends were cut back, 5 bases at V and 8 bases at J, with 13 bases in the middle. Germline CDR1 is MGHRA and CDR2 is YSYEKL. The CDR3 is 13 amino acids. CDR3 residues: CASSKTGDYEQFF. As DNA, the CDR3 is TGCGCCAGCAGCAAGACAGGAGATTATGAGCAGTTCTTC.

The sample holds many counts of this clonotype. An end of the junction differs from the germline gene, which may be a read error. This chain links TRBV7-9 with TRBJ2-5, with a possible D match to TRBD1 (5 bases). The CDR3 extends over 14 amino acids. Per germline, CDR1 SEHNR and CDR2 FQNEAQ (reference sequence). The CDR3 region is CASSLRTLQETQYF. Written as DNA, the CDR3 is TGCGCCAGCAGCTTAAGGACACTCCAAGAGACCCAGTACTTC.

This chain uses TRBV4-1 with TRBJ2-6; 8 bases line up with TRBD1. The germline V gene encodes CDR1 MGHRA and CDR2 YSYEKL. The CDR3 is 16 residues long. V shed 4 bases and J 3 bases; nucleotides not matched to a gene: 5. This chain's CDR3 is CASSPDRAHGANVLTF. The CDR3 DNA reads TGCGCCAGCAGCCCGGACAGGGCACATGGGGCCAACGTCCTGACTTTC.

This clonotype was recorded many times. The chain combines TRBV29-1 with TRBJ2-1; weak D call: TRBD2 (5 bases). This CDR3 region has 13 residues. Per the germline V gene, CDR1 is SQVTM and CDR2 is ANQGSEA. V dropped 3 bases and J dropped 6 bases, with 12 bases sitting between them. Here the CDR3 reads CSVDLAVLNEQFF. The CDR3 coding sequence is TGCAGCGTTGACCTAGCTGTTCTCAATGAGCAGTTCTTC.

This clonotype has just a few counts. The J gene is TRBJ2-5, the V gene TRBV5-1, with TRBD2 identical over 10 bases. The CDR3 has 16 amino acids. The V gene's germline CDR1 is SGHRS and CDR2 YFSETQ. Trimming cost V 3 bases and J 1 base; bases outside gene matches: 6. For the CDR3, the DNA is TGCGCCAGCAGCTCTGGACTAGCGGCAACCCAAGAGACCCAGTACTTC. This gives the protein CASSSGLAATQETQYF.

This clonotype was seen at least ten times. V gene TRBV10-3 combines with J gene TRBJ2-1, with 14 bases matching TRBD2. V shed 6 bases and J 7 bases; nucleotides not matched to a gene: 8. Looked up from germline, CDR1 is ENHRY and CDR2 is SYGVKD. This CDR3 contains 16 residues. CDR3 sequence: CAIRSGTSGSINEQFF. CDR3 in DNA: TGTGCCATCAGAAGCGGGACTAGCGGGAGTATTAATGAGCAGTTCTTC.